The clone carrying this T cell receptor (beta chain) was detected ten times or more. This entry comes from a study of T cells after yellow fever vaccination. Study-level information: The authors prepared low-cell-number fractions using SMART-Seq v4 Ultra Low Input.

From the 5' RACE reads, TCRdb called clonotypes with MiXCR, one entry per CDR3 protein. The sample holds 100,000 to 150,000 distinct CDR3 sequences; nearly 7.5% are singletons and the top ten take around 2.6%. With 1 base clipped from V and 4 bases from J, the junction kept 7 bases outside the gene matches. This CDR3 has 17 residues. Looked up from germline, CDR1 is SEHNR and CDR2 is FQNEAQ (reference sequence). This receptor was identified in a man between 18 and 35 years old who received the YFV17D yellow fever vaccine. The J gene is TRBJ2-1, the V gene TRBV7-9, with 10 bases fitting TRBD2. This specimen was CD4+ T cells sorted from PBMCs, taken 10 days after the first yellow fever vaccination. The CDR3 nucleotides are TGTGCCAGCAGCTTAGGAGTTTCTAGCGGGGGATACAATGAGCAGTTCTTC. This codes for CASSLGVSSGGYNEQFF. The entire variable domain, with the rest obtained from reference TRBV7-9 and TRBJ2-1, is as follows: DTGVSQNPRHKITKRGQNVTFRCDPISEHNRLYWYRQTLGQGPEFLTYFQNEAQLEKSRLLSDRFSAERPKGSFSTLEIQRTEQGDSAMYLCASSLGVSSGGYNEQFFGPGTRLTVL.